The source of this T cell receptor beta chain is a study of T-cell reconstitution after alpha-beta-depleted transplantation in children (dated by TCRdb to between 2015 and 2016). The study in broad terms: Using TCR repertoire profiling, the study followed T-cell immune reconstitution in a quantitative way in children after TCRalphabeta/CD19-depleted allogeneic hematopoietic cell transplantation. Summary of the overall study and its limitations: The frequencies of hyperexpanded clones fell over the following months, and after one year, T-cell counts and TCRbeta diversity were mostly attributed to newly produced T cells. Apparently early alphabetaT-cell count recovery about two months after transplant reportedly relied on only several hundred rapidly expanded clones derived from non-depleted graft cells. In some patients, the high TCRbeta diversity seen at day 60 was put down to recipient T cells and intrathymic progenitors that had survived conditioning.

The library was generated by PCR. Data came from an Illumina HiSeq 2500. Molecular barcoding was employed in the preparation of TCR libraries, with unique molecular identifiers being used to normalize TCRbeta repertoire quantification. Using fastp at Q25 and MiXCR, TCRdb reprocessed the public reads and kept productive beta chains. Every entry covers one CDR3 protein and lists the most common genes and DNA from its rows. The sample profile shows about 300,000 distinct CDR3 sequences; over 7% of them were found once. Approximately 9.6% of the sample is held by the ten biggest clonotypes. The treatment or condition label here, explained by the study, means: allogeneic hematopoietic cell transplantation with graft depleted of TCRalphabeta T cells and CD19 B cells. Transplant recipients were children who received TCRalphabeta/CD19-depleted allogeneic hematopoietic cell grafts. This clonotype was detected ten times or more. The antigen this receptor binds is unknown. One base away there is no much larger clone; base qualities are not given.

The junction carries 4 bases between V and J, which are trimmed by 7 bases and 1 base respectively. The CDR3 spans 11 residues, from the cysteine through the phenylalanine. The retained sequence is limited to the CDR3, 33 bases, with the frame set at the first base. This specimen consisted of peripheral blood, obtained 360 days after TCRalphabeta/CD19-depleted stem cell transplant. This clonotype was sampled from a female patient between 2 and 15 years old who had a stem cell transplant for Fanconi anemia, so the T cells may come from the graft donor. The chain is assembled from TRBV12-3 or TRBV12-4 and TRBJ1-1; the D gene assignment is ambiguous. In nucleotides, the sequence is TGTGCCAGCAAGGGGAACACTGAAGCTTTCTTT. The encoded protein is CASKGNTEAFF.